A selection of T cell receptor beta chains follows, all from one sample in a study of blood T cell repertoires in COVID-19. Profiling relied on immunoSEQ multiplex PCR, and the TCRdb table lists in-frame clones only, not all of them. The data hold some 60,000 clones, with roughly 79% observed a single time. Material for sequencing was peripheral blood. All receptors derive from a woman of 80 years or more with active or convalescent COVID-19. CDR3s include the opening cysteine and the closing phenylalanine or tryptophan. Fields, in order: V gene, CDR3 length, CDR3 protein.

v_call: TRBV19; cdr3_length: 13; cdr3_aa: CASSTGAAQPQHF
v_call: TRBV11-2; cdr3_length: 15; cdr3_aa: CASSLEGQVNSPLHF
v_call: TRBV13; cdr3_length: 12; cdr3_aa: CASSLGGGELFF
v_call: TRBV19; cdr3_length: 15; cdr3_aa: CASSMNKGAGETQYF
v_call: TRBV14; cdr3_length: 15; cdr3_aa: CASSPRRGAQETQYF
v_call: TRBV9; cdr3_length: 14; cdr3_aa: CASSPLTGGGGYTF
v_call: TRBV11-3; cdr3_length: 13; cdr3_aa: CASSTRQGAEAFF
v_call: TRBV19; cdr3_length: 15; cdr3_aa: CASSSGGGYNSPLHF
v_call: TRBV2; cdr3_length: 12; cdr3_aa: CASSVGTGELFF
v_call: TRBV7-6; cdr3_length: 15; cdr3_aa: CASSSLGQGGGELFF
v_call: TRBV18; cdr3_length: 16; cdr3_aa: CASSPPGQRLNYGYTF
v_call: TRBV28; cdr3_length: 13; cdr3_aa: CASTRRMDYEQYF
v_call: TRBV7-2; cdr3_length: 13; cdr3_aa: CASSLEETTTKFF